This TCR beta chain was sequenced for a study of blood T cell repertoires in COVID-19 (TCRdb year 2020). Regarding the research as a whole: Collaborator samples came from the United States, Italy and Spain and covered acute and convalescent phases of COVID-19. The prospective study material was composed of cDNA or gDNA derived from T cells, B-cell-depleted T cells, or PBMCs. The dataset comprised deeply sampled blood TCRbeta repertoires from subjects exposed to, actively infected with, or recovered from COVID-19. The repertoires were released in a freely available public database intended as a resource for research on the immune response to SARS-CoV-2. The samples were drawn from the first 160 participants of the ongoing ImmuneRACE study and from 1,200 or so subjects provided by 6 global collaborators. Sample metadata almost always included a de-identified subject ID, COVID-19 status, age in years and sex. HLA class I and class II types, where available, came from metadata supplied by the sample provider rather than from assay-based typing.

Note on this clone: Its antigen is unknown. No base quality information exists; no much larger clone differs at one position.

Sequences SNHLY (CDR1) and FYNNEI (CDR2) are obtained from the germline V gene. V lost 8 bases and J lost 5 bases; the stretch between them is 17 bases long. The CDR3, cysteine through phenylalanine, is 14 amino acids long. The CDR3 DNA has 42 bases and is translated from base 1. The immunoSEQ Assay, a bias-controlled multiplex PCR, was used to amplify TCRbeta CDR3 regions from genomic DNA. The source study handled its data this way. The number of nucleated cells in each sample was estimated from the amplification of reference gene primers within the assay. To quantify the absolute abundance of each unique TCRbeta CDR3 rearrangement, sequence reads were collapsed and filtered. Productive Simpson clonality was computed per sample as the square root of Simpson's diversity index over productive rearrangements. The table comes from immuneACCESS by way of TCRdb, which keeps in-frame sequences with V and J called. Part of the clones is missing from these tables; in studies checked, under half for an unresolved V gene and the rest for unknown reasons. V, J and clone size are taken as reported in that table, and D and trimming were inferred from the DNA itself. For this sample the table gives 200,000 to 250,000 clones, of which 70% to 90% were detected only once. The ten largest clonotypes hold under 3% of the sample.

Whole blood was collected in K2EDTA tubes by collaborating institutions according to the institutions' own protocols. For TCRbeta analysis, collaborator samples were shipped as frozen whole blood, as isolated PBMCs, or as DNA extracted from either sample type. Study-level results and caveats: The quantity of clinical and demographic metadata differed by source and by participant and was supplied without curation.

The TCR sequence derives from a woman aged 70 to 79 with active or convalescent COVID-19. The sample was peripheral blood. The V and J segments used are TRBV2 and TRBJ2-3; possibly the D gene is TRBD1, per 5 matching bases. The DNA sequence is TGTGCCAGCGGGTGGAAAGGGGCGATAGATACGCAGTATTTT. Its coded protein is CASGWKGAIDTQYF.